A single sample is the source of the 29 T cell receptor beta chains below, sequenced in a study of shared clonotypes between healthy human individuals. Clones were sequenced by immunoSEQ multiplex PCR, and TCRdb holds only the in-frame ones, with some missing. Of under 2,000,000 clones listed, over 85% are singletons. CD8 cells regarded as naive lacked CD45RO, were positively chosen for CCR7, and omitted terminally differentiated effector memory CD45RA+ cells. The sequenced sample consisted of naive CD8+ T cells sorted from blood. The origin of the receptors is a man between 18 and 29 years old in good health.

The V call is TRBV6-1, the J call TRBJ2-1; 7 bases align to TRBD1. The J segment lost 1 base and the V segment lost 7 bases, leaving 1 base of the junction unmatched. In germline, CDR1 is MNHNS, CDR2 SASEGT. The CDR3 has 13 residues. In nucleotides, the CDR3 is TGTGCCAGCAAACAGGGGTCCTACAATGAGCAGTTCTTC. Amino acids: CASKQGSYNEQFF.

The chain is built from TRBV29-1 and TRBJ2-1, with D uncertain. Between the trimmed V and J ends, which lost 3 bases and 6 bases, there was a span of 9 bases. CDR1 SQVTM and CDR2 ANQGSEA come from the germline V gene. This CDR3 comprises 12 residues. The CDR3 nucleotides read TGCAGCGTTGACGGACCTTCCAATGAGCAGTTCTTC. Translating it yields CSVDGPSNEQFF.

CDR3 coding DNA: TGTGCCAGCAGCCAAGTCCTTGGGGGCTTCTACGAGCAGTACTTC. It encodes CASSQVLGGFYEQYF. This chain joins TRBV14 and TRBJ2-7; TRBD1 might be the D (6 bases). Looked up from germline, CDR1 is SGHDN and CDR2 is FVKESK. The CDR3 is 15 residues long. Trimming pared 1 base from V and 3 bases from J, leaving 13 bases between.

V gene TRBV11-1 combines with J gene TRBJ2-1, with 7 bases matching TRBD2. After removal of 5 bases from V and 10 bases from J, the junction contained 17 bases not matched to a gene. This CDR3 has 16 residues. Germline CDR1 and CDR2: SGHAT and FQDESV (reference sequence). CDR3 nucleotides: TGTGCCAGCAGCCTTCCCCGACTTGGCGGGGGTAACGAGCAGTTCTTC. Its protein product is CASSLPRLGGGNEQFF.

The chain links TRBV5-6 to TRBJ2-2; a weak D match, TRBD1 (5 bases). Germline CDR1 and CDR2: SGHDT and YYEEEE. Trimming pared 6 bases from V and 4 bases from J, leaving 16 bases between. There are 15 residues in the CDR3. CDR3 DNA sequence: TGTGCCAGCATACTATGGGGCAGTTTCACCGGGGAGCTGTTTTTT. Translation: CASILWGSFTGELFF.

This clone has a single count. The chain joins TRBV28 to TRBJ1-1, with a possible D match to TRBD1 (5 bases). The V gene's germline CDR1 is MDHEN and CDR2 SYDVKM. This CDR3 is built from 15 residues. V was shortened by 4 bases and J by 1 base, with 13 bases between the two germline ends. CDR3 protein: CASSSWTGANTEAFF. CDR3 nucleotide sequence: TGTGCCAGCAGTTCCTGGACTGGGGCGAACACTGAAGCTTTCTTT.

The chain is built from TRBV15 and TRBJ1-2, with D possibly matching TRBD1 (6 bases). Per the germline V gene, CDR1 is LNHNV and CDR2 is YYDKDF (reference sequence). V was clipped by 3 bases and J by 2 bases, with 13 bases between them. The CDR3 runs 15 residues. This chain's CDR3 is CATSSSNQGNYGYTF. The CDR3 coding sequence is TGTGCCACCAGCAGCTCAAATCAGGGGAACTATGGCTACACCTTC.

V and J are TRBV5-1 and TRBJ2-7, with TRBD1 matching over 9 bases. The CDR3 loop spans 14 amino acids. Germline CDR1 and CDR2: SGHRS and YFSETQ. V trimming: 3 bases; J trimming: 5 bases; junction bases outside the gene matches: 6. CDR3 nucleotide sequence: TGCGCCAGCAGCTACTCGGGACAGGGCCACGAGCAGTACTTC. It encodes CASSYSGQGHEQYF.

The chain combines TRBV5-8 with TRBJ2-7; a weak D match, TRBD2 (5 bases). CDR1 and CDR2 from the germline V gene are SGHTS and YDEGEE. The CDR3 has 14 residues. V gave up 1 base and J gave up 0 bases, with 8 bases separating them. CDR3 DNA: TGTGCCAGCAGCTTGTACGGGAACTCCTACGAGCAGTACTTC. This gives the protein CASSLYGNSYEQYF.

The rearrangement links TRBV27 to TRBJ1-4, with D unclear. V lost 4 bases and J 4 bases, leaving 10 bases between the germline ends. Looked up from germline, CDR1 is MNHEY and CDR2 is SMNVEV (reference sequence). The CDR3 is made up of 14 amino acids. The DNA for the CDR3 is TGTGCCAGCAGTTCGGACCCGAATAATGAAAAACTGTTTTTT. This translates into CASSSDPNNEKLFF.

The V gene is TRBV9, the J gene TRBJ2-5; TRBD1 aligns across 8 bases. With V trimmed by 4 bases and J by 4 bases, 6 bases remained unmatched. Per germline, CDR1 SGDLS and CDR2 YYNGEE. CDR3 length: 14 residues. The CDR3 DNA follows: TGTGCCAGCAGCCCGTCAGGGGGCTTAGAGACCCAGTACTTC. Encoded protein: CASSPSGGLETQYF.

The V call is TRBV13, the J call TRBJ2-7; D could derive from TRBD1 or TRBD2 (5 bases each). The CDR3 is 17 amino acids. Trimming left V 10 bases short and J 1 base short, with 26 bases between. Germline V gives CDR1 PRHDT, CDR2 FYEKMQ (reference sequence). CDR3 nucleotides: TGTGCCACACACTCCCGCCGTGTCGGGACGAGTTCCTACGAGCAGTACTTC. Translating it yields CATHSRRVGTSSYEQYF.

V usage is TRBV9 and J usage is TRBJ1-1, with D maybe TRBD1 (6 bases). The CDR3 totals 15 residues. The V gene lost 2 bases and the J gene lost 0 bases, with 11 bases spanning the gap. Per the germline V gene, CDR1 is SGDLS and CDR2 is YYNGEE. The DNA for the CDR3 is TGTGCCAGCAGCGTCCGGGACATATTGAACACTGAAGCTTTCTTT. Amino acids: CASSVRDILNTEAFF.

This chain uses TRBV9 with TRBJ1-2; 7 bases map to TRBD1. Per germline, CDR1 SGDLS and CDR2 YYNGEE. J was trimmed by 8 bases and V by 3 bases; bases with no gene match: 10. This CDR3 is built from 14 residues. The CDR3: CASSDQGGLYGYTF. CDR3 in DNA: TGTGCCAGCAGCGACCAGGGGGGATTATACGGCTACACCTTC.

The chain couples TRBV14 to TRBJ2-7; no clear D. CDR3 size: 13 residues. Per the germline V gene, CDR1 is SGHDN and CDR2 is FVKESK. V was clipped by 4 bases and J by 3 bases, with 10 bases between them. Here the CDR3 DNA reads TGTGCCAGCAGCCCGAGGTACGACTACGAGCAGTACTTC. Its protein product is CASSPRYDYEQYF.

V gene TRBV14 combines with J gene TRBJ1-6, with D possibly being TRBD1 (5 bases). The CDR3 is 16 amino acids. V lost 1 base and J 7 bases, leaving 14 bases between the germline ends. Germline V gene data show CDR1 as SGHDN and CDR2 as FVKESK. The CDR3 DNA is TGTGCCAGCAGCCAAGGGTGGGCAGGGTGGAATTCACCCCTCCACTTT. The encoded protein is CASSQGWAGWNSPLHF.

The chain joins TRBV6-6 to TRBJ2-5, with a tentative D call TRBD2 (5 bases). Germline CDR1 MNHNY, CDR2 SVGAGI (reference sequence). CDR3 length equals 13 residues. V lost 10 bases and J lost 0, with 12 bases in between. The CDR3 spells CAIGLAYQETQYF. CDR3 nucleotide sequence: TGTGCCATCGGACTGGCGTACCAAGAGACCCAGTACTTC.

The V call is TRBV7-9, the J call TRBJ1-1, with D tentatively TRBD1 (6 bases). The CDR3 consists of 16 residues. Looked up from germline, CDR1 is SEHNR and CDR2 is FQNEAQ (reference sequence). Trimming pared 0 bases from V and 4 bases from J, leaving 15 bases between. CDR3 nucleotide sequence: TGTGCCAGCAGCTTAGCGACAGGCGCCGTCGGCACTGAAGCTTTCTTT. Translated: CASSLATGAVGTEAFF.

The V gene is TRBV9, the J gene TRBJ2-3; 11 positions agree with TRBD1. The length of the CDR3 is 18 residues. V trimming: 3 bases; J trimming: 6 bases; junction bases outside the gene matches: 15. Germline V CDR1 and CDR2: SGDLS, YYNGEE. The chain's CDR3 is CASSGRTGGPKVEDTQYF. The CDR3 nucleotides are TGTGCCAGCAGCGGGAGGACAGGGGGCCCCAAAGTCGAGGATACGCAGTATTTT.

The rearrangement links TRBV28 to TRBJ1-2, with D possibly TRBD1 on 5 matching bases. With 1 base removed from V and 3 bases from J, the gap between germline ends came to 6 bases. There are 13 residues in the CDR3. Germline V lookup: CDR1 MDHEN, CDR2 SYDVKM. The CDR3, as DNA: TGTGCCAGCAGTTTATTGGGGGACTATGGCTACACCTTC. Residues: CASSLLGDYGYTF.

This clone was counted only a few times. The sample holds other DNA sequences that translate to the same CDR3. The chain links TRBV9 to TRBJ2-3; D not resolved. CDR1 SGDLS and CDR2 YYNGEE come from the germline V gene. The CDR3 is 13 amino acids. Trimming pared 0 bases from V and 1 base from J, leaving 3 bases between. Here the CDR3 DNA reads TGTGCCAGCAGCGTAGCCGGCACAGATACGCAGTATTTT. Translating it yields CASSVAGTDTQYF.

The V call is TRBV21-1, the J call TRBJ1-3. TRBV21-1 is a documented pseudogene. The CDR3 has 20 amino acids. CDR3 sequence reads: CASSNSRKALDSPSGNTIYF. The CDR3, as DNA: TGTGCCAGCAGCAATTCACGGAAGGCCCTGGACTCACCCTCTGGAAACACCATATATTTT.

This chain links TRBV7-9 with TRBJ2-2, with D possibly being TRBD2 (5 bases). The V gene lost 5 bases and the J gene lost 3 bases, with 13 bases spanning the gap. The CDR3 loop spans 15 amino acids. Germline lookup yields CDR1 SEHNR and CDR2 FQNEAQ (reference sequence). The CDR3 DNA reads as TGTGCCAGCAGCGCCCTAGCCGGGGACACCGGGGAGCTGTTTTTT. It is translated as CASSALAGDTGELFF.

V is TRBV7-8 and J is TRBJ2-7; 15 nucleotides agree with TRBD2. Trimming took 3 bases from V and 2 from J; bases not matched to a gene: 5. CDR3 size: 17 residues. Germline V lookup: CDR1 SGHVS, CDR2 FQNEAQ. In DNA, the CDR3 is TGTGCCAGCAGCTTGGGACTAGCGGGAGGTTCTACCTACGAGCAGTACTTC. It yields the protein CASSLGLAGGSTYEQYF.

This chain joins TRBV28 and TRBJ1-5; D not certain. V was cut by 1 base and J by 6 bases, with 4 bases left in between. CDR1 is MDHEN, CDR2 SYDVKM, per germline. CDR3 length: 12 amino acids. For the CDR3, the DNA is TGTGCCAGCAGTTTATTTAGTCAGCCCCAGCATTTT. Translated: CASSLFSQPQHF.

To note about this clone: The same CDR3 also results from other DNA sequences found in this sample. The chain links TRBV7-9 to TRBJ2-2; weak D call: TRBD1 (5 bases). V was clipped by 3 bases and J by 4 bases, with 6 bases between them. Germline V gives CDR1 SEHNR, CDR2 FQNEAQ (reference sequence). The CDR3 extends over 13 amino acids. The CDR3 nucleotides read TGTGCCAGCAGCTTCAGGGTCACCGGGGAGCTGTTTTTT. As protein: CASSFRVTGELFF.

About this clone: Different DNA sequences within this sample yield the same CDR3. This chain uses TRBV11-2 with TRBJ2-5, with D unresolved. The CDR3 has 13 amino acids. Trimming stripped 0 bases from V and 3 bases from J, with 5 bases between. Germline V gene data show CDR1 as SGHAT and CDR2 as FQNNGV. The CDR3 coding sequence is TGTGCCAGCAGCTTAGATCCCGAAGAGACCCAGTACTTC. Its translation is CASSLDPEETQYF.

CDR3 DNA: TGTGCCAGCAGTCTTCCCATAAGCGGGTCGAGCACAGATACGCAGTATTTT. Translation gives CASSLPISGSSTDTQYF. The V gene is TRBV28, the J gene TRBJ2-3; TRBD2 is a possible D gene (6 bases). Trimming left V 5 bases short and J 0 bases short, with 18 bases between. Germline V gene lookup returns CDR1 MDHEN and CDR2 SYDVKM. The CDR3 covers 17 residues.

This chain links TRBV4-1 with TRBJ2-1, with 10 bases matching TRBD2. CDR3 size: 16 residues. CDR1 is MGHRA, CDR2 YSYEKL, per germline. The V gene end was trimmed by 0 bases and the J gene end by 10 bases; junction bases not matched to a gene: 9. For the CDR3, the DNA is TGCGCCAGCAGCCAAGAGGCCAGCGGGGGGGCCTACGAGCAGTTCTTC. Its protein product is CASSQEASGGAYEQFF.